Listed here are 7 T cell receptor beta chains from one sample, sequenced in a study of blood T cell repertoires in COVID-19 (dated by TCRdb to about 2020). The library was made by the immunoSEQ multiplex PCR assay. In TCRdb, the immuneACCESS table is reduced to in-frame sequences with V and J assigned. These tables do not hold every clone; where another copy was compared, an unresolved V gene accounts for under half, and the others remain unexplained. The sample yields fewer than 100,000 clones; approximately 90% were counted once. Approximately 4.9% of the sample rests with the top ten. What was sequenced was peripheral blood. All receptors come from a man between 65 and 80 years old with acute or convalescent COVID-19.

The chain couples TRBV10-3 to TRBJ2-5; TRBD1 aligns across 11 bases. This CDR3 has 22 residues. The V gene end was trimmed by 6 bases and the J gene end by 3 bases; junction bases not matched to a gene: 27. Looked up from germline, CDR1 is ENHRY and CDR2 is SYGVKD. The CDR3, as DNA: TGTGCCATCAGCGGGGGACAGGGGGTCAAGGGTGGGCGTTCGGCGGAAAAAGAGACCCAGTACTTC. Its protein product is CAISGGQGVKGGRSAEKETQYF.

CDR3 nucleotides: TGTGCCAGCAGTTCGCCGACAGGGACCTTTGAAAAACTGTTTTTT. It yields the protein CASSSPTGTFEKLFF. The chain joins TRBV28 to TRBJ1-4; 7 bases agree with TRBD1. Germline V gives CDR1 MDHEN, CDR2 SYDVKM. The CDR3 sequence is 15 residues long. J gave up 7 bases and V 4 bases, and 9 bases lay outside the gene matches. The full variable domain, its missing parts supplied by reference TRBV28 and TRBJ1-4, is DVKVTQSSRYLVKRTGEKVFLECVQDMDHENMFWYRQDPGLGLRLIYFSYDVKMKEKGDIPEGYSVSREKKERFSLILESASTNQTSMYLCASSSPTGTFEKLFFGSGTQLSVL.

The J gene is TRBJ2-3, the V gene TRBV28; 10 nucleotides line up with TRBD2. CDR1 MDHEN and CDR2 SYDVKM come from the germline V gene. The CDR3 extends over 16 amino acids. Losses at the gene ends were 6 bases for V and 1 base for J; bases not matched to a gene: 7. Here the CDR3 reads CASSPLAGVGTDTQYF. The CDR3 DNA is TGTGCCAGCAGCCCCCTAGCGGGGGTCGGCACAGATACGCAGTATTTT.

Here the CDR3 reads CASGGSLENTEAFF. DNA for the CDR3: TGTGCCAGCGGGGGGTCTCTTGAGAACACTGAAGCTTTCTTT. The chain combines TRBV6-5 with TRBJ1-1, with D perhaps TRBD1 (5 bases). This CDR3 has 14 residues. Trimming took off 8 bases at V and 1 base at J, with 14 bases between the two ends. In germline, CDR1 is MNHEY, CDR2 SVGAGI.

The DNA of the CDR3 is TGTGCCAGCAGTGGAGGACAGGGCCTTCCGAGAAATCAGCCCCAGCATTTT. Protein sequence: CASSGGQGLPRNQPQHF. The chain employs TRBV5-6 and TRBJ1-5; the match to TRBD1 covers 8 bases. Looked up from germline, CDR1 is SGHDT and CDR2 is YYEEEE. The V segment lost 5 bases and the J segment 4 bases; nucleotides outside the gene matches: 14. The CDR3 spans 17 residues.

The chain joins TRBV19 to TRBJ1-3; the D is unclear. Germline-derived CDR1 and CDR2 are LNHDA and SQIVND (reference sequence). The ends were cut back, 8 bases at V and 6 bases at J, with 5 bases in the middle. The length of the CDR3 is 10 residues. The CDR3 bases are TGTGCCAGTTTTCTAAACACCATATATTTT. This translates into CASFLNTIYF.

The sample holds a few counts of this clone. The V call is TRBV28, the J call TRBJ1-2, with 9 bases lining up with TRBD1. Losses at the gene ends were 5 bases for V and 7 bases for J; bases not matched to a gene: 14. From germline, CDR1 is MDHEN and CDR2 SYDVKM. CDR3 length: 16 residues. In nucleotides, the CDR3 is TGTGCCAGCAGTGTTTGGGGAGGGGACAGGGCTGGTGGCTACACCTTC. It encodes CASSVWGGDRAGGYTF.